In this sample, the clone carrying this T cell receptor (beta chain) turned up a few times. Its target is unknown. After removal of 4 bases from V and 3 bases from J, the junction contained 8 bases not matched to a gene. The CDR3 has 15 residues. The germline V gene encodes CDR1 MNHEY and CDR2 SVGEGT. These data originate in a study of T-cell memory formation after mild COVID-19. Study as a whole: Largely, TCR clusters stayed within a single donor. Study-wide findings and caveats: Cross-reactive memory appears to have joined, as suggested by some responding clones showing up in pre-infection memory. CD8+ contracting clones occupied EMRA, while CD4+ ones occupied mainly CM and EM.

The 5'RACE method, run with constant-segment primers, produced TCR alpha and TCR beta cDNA libraries (carrying sample barcodes and UMIs). TCRdb itself ran the 5' RACE reads through MiXCR, one entry per CDR3 protein. Counted here are some 350,000 distinct CDR3 sequences, approximately 15% occurring once; the ten biggest clones make up around 22%. The sample was PBMCs or a T cell subset sorted from them (not recorded which). The chain is built from TRBV6-2 or TRBV6-3 and TRBJ1-2; 7 bases map to TRBD1. This receptor was obtained from a man between 18 and 35 years old who had mild COVID-19 (a few samples of this study predate the infection). Cell type and time point are not known. DNA for the CDR3: TGTGCCAGCAGTTCACCCGCCGGGACAGACTATGGCTACACCTTC. It is translated as CASSSPAGTDYGYTF.